These T cell receptor beta chains were read from a single sample in a study of CD8+CD57+ T cells in acquired aplastic anemia. MiXCR, applied by TCRdb to the reads, yields one record per CDR3 protein. The sample lists around 200,000 distinct CDR3 sequences, roughly 53% seen once, with 20% in the top ten. Sequences were obtained from sorted CD4+, CD8+, or CD8+CD57+ T cells (not recorded which) from PBMCs. Receptor source: a human donor with aplastic anemia. CDR3s include the opening cysteine and the closing phenylalanine or tryptophan. A D gene is named only where the DNA matches it firmly. Where a row states a size, it is once, few, many or the class of an expanded clone; other rows omit it.

clone_size j_call v_call d_call cdr3_aa cdr3_nt
NA TRBJ1-2 TRBV5-6 TRBD1 CASSRSENRGPRLGYTF TGTGCCAGCAGCCGATCCGAGAACAGGGGCCCACGCCTAGGCTACACCTTC
NA TRBJ1-2 TRBV7-9 NA CASGFWGRSSYGYTF TGTGCCAGCGGATTTTGGGGCCGCTCCTCCTATGGCTACACCTTC
many TRBJ1-1 TRBV12-3/TRBV12-4 NA CASSFETEAFF TGTGCCAGCAGTTTTGAAACTGAAGCTTTCTTT
many TRBJ1-1 TRBV5-1 NA CASSFAARDTEAFF TGCGCCAGCAGCTTCGCGGCAAGGGACACTGAAGCTTTCTTT
NA TRBJ2-7 TRBV5-4 NA CANSWGGYEQYF TGTGCCAACAGCTGGGGAGGTTACGAGCAGTACTTC
NA TRBJ2-5 TRBV7-3 NA CASSSINLETQYF TGTGCCAGCAGCTCTATAAATCTGGAGACCCAGTACTTC
many TRBJ2-3 TRBV9 NA CASSVDSGDTQYF TGTGCCAGCAGCGTAGATTCAGGGGATACGCAGTATTTT
NA TRBJ1-2 TRBV29-1 TRBD1 CSATLTGDGYTF TGCAGCGCCACTCTGACAGGGGACGGCTACACCTTC
many TRBJ2-2 TRBV5-1 TRBD1 CASSEGTGASGELFF TGCGCCAGCAGCGAGGGGACAGGGGCATCCGGGGAGCTGTTTTTT
NA TRBJ2-7 TRBV11-3 NA CASSLAASTSSYEQYF TGTGCCAGCAGCTTAGCGGCGTCTACTTCCTCCTACGAGCAGTACTTC
many TRBJ1-2 TRBV6-5 NA CASRRQNYGYTF TGTGCCAGCAGACGGCAGAACTATGGCTACACCTTC
NA TRBJ1-2 TRBV25-1 NA CASSETGWGYTF TGTGCCAGCAGTGAGACGGGATGGGGCTACACCTTC
NA TRBJ1-3 TRBV18 NA CASDTSDGSGNTIYF TGTGCCAGCGACACTTCCGATGGGTCTGGAAACACCATATATTTT
NA TRBJ1-6 TRBV10-3 TRBD1 CAIKGTGKSFLHF TGTGCCATCAAGGGGACAGGGAAATCGTTCCTCCACTTT
NA TRBJ2-5 TRBV5-1 NA CASSLAGDETQYF TGCGCCAGCAGCTTGGCCGGTGACGAGACCCAGTACTTC
NA TRBJ2-7 TRBV5-1 TRBD1 CASQHRGAREQYF TGCGCCAGCCAACACAGGGGGGCGAGGGAGCAGTACTTC
many TRBJ1-6 TRBV7-6 NA CASSLEPGPNSPLHF TGTGCCAGCAGCTTAGAGCCAGGACCTAATTCACCCCTCCACTTT
many TRBJ1-3 TRBV20-1 TRBD1 CSARDQLGTARGNTIYF TGCAGTGCTAGAGATCAATTAGGGACAGCGAGAGGAAACACCATATATTTT
NA TRBJ2-7 TRBV5-1 TRBD1 CASSQYGTESTDTQYF TGCGCCAGCAGCCAGTACGGGACAGAAAGCACAGATACGCAGTACTTC
NA TRBJ1-3 TRBV6-1 NA CASSMGGIGNTIYF TGTGCCAGCAGTATGGGGGGGATTGGAAACACCATATATTTT
NA TRBJ2-7 TRBV15 NA CATSRASPRSTSSYEQYF TGTGCCACCAGCAGAGCATCCCCCCGGAGCACTAGCTCCTACGAGCAGTACTTC
NA TRBJ1-2 TRBV12-5 NA CASGQTRGDGTTYGYTF TGTGCTAGTGGCCAAACCCGGGGGGACGGGACGACCTATGGCTACACCTTC
NA TRBJ1-2 TRBV7-2 NA CASSLDAYGYTF TGTGCCAGCAGCCTAGATGCGTATGGCTACACCTTC
many TRBJ2-1 TRBV20-1 TRBD1 CSAPFDRGFRDEQFF TGCAGTGCCCCCTTCGACAGGGGGTTTCGTGATGAGCAGTTCTTC
few TRBJ1-3 TRBV7-9 TRBD1 CASSQDPLGTGITLSGNTIYF TGTGCCAGCAGCCAAGATCCCCTAGGGACAGGGATTACCCTTTCTGGAAACACCATATATTTT
NA TRBJ2-3 TRBV7-9 TRBD1 CASSPTYRGLIDTQYF TGTGCCAGCAGCCCAACGTACAGGGGCCTGATAGATACGCAGTATTTC
NA TRBJ1-2 TRBV30 NA CAWSVGVDYGYTF TGTGCCTGGAGTGTGGGGGTAGACTATGGCTACACCTTC
NA TRBJ2-1 TRBV27 TRBD1 CASRPTGVFEQFF TGTGCCAGCAGGCCGACAGGGGTGTTTGAGCAGTTCTTC
many TRBJ2-2 TRBV6-4 NA CASSDGPGPGELFF TGTGCCAGCAGTGACGGCCCCGGGCCCGGGGAGCTGTTTTTT
many TRBJ1-6 TRBV7-6 NA CASSLSYNSPLHF TGTGCCAGCAGCTTATCCTATAATTCACCCCTCCACTTT
once TRBJ2-7 TRBV6-5 TRBD1 CASRFDRASYEQYF TGTGCCAGCAGATTCGACAGGGCGTCCTACGAGCAGTACTTC
many TRBJ1-1 TRBV10-3 NA CAISGQVGANTEAFF TGTGCCATCAGTGGACAGGTGGGAGCGAACACTGAAGCTTTCTTT
NA TRBJ2-5 TRBV29-1 NA CSVAGSGISVYF TGCAGCGTTGCTGGGAGTGGGATTTCGGTGTACTTC
many TRBJ1-2 TRBV4-1 NA CASSQEGRTERLSNYGYTF TGCGCCAGCAGCCAAGAGGGACGGACGGAACGGCTCTCTAACTATGGCTACACCTTC
many TRBJ2-7 TRBV4-1 NA CASSQDDDFYEQYF TGCGCCAGCAGCCAAGACGACGATTTCTACGAGCAGTACTTC
NA TRBJ2-7 TRBV7-9 TRBD2 CASSLGAGWDYEQYF TGTGCCAGCAGCTTAGGAGCGGGATGGGACTACGAGCAGTACTTC
many TRBJ2-3 TRBV20-1 NA CSASQATDTQYF TGCAGTGCTAGCCAGGCGACAGATACGCAGTATTTT
NA TRBJ2-3 TRBV2 NA CATASSTDTQYF TGTGCCACCGCGAGCAGCACAGATACGCAGTATTTT
NA TRBJ2-1 TRBV10-1 TRBD2 CASSESGGARGEQFF TGCGCCAGCAGTGAATCGGGGGGGGCTAGAGGTGAGCAGTTCTTC
NA TRBJ1-6 TRBV20-1 NA CSARVGFDSPLHF TGCAGTGCTAGGGTGGGGTTTGATTCACCCCTCCACTTT
NA TRBJ1-5 TRBV6-5 NA CASSYKSAVADNQPQHF TGTGCCAGCAGTTACAAGTCGGCCGTGGCCGACAATCAGCCCCAGCATTTT
NA TRBJ2-2 TRBV2 TRBD1 CASSQDRGHSGELFF TGTGCCAGCAGTCAAGACAGGGGCCATAGCGGGGAGCTGTTTTTT
many TRBJ2-3 TRBV5-4 TRBD1 CASSLETGSYYF TGTGCCAGCAGCTTGGAGACAGGGAGTTATTATTTT
many TRBJ2-7 TRBV29-1 NA CSVGTVSYEQYF TGCAGCGTCGGGACGGTCTCCTACGAGCAGTACTTC
once TRBJ1-5 TRBV6-1 TRBD1 CATDRGVNQPQHF TGTGCCACCGACAGGGGCGTTAATCAGCCCCAGCATTTT
many TRBJ2-3 TRBV20-1 TRBD2 CSARASGGAGQYF TGCAGTGCTAGGGCGAGCGGGGGGGCCGGGCAGTATTTT
NA TRBJ1-2 TRBV10-3 NA CASTKASRVDGYTF TGTGCCAGCACCAAGGCGTCACGGGTCGATGGCTACACCTTC
many TRBJ1-2 TRBV10-3 TRBD1 CASTINRGQDGYTF TGTGCCAGCACGATTAACAGGGGGCAAGATGGCTACACCTTC
many TRBJ2-6 TRBV19 NA CASRNIDDVGANVLTF TGTGCCAGTAGGAATATAGACGACGTTGGGGCCAACGTCCTGACTTTC
NA TRBJ1-5 TRBV19 NA CASSMTMKETQHF TGTGCCAGTAGTATGACGATGAAAGAGACCCAGCATTTT